This TCR beta chain was captured by sequencing in a study of blood T cell repertoires in COVID-19. About the research overall: Samples of COVID-19 (acute and convalescent) were obtained from the United States, Italy and Spain.

The method was immunoSEQ multiplex PCR; TCRdb's version includes in-frame clones alone and lacks a portion of them. The sample has 70,000 to 75,000 clones, roughly four fifths seen once. V dropped 4 bases and J dropped 6 bases, with 18 bases sitting between them. The CDR3 consists of 15 residues. Germline CDR1 is LNHNV and CDR2 is YYDKDF (reference sequence). The sample taken for sequencing was peripheral blood. The receptor was derived from a woman aged 55-70 years with acute or convalescent COVID-19. This sequence joins TRBV15 and TRBJ1-1; TRBD1 might be the D (6 bases). The CDR3 DNA reads TGTGCCACCAGCAACCGACCGCAGGGGTTCGCTGAAGCTTTCTTT. This gives the protein CATSNRPQGFAEAFF.